Listed here are 27 T cell receptor beta chains from one sample, sequenced in a study of cytomegalovirus exposure and HLA in healthy donors. With 60 Vbeta and 13 Jbeta primers, the PCR was carried out. Assay used: immunoSEQ multiplex PCR; TCRdb lists only in-frame clones, some missing. The table shows about 130,000 clones, with 65% to 85% occurring only once. The sample consisted of PBMCs. The receptors derive from a boy between 5 and 17 years old in good health and CMV-seronegative.

Remarks on this clone: This sample includes further DNA sequences coding for the same CDR3. V is TRBV30 and J is TRBJ1-1; D is unclear. The V end lost 0 bases, the J end lost 1 base, and 6 bases lay between the germline ends. CDR3 length: 13 amino acids. Germline assignment: CDR1 GTSNPN and CDR2 SVGIG (reference sequence). The CDR3, as DNA: TGTGCCTGGAGTGTACACGCGAACACTGAAGCTTTCTTT. Its translation is CAWSVHANTEAFF.

The chain carries TRBV30 and TRBJ2-7; D is possibly TRBD2 (7 bases). The CDR3 is made up of 13 amino acids. The germline gives CDR1 GTSNPN, CDR2 SVGIG (reference sequence). The ends were cut back, 3 bases at V and 1 base at J, with 10 bases in the middle. The CDR3 nucleotides are TGTGCCTGGAGAGGGGGGGTATCCTACGAGCAGTACTTC. This sequence encodes CAWRGGVSYEQYF.

This clone was seen only a few times. The V and J genes are TRBV30 and TRBJ2-1, with a possible D match to TRBD2 (6 bases). Germline V gene sequence: CDR1 GTSNPN, CDR2 SVGIG (reference sequence). The CDR3 extends over 14 amino acids. V lost 5 bases and J lost 8, with 19 bases in between. Here the CDR3 reads CAWGVAGIGDEQFF. CDR3 sequence (DNA): TGTGCCTGGGGGGTGGCGGGGATAGGCGATGAGCAGTTCTTC.

This sequence joins TRBV5-1 and TRBJ2-5; 8 bases align to TRBD2. J gave up 2 bases and V 2 bases, and 8 bases lay outside the gene matches. The CDR3 consists of 16 residues. Germline CDR1 SGHRS, CDR2 YFSETQ. CDR3 protein: CASSLNSPGGQETQYF. CDR3 nucleotides: TGCGCCAGCAGCTTAAACTCACCGGGGGGGCAAGAGACCCAGTACTTC.

This clone was observed once. The rearrangement uses TRBV10-3 and TRBJ2-2, with 10 bases that match TRBD1. The CDR3 covers 14 residues. J gave up 3 bases and V 10 bases, and 5 bases lay outside the gene matches. Germline V lookup: CDR1 ENHRY, CDR2 SYGVKD. CDR3 sequence (DNA): TGTGCCACTACGGGACAGGGGTACACCGGGGAGCTGTTTTTT. Its protein product is CATTGQGYTGELFF.

The chain recombines TRBV30 with TRBJ1-5; D is ambiguous. Trimming left V 2 bases short and J 0 bases short, with 11 bases between. Germline CDR1 reads GTSNPN; CDR2 reads SVGIG (reference sequence). This CDR3 comprises 15 residues. The CDR3 DNA sequence: TGTGCCTGGAGTAAGTCCGGTTATAGCAATCAGCCCCAGCATTTT. This codes for CAWSKSGYSNQPQHF.

The rearrangement joins TRBV7-8 to TRBJ1-2; 8 bases match TRBD1. The CDR3 is made up of 15 amino acids. The germline CDR1 and CDR2 sequences are SGHVS and FQNEAQ. V trimming: 1 base; J trimming: 7 bases; junction bases outside the gene matches: 8. The CDR3 reads CASSLEATGVPGYTF. DNA for the CDR3: TGTGCCAGCAGCTTAGAAGCGACAGGGGTCCCTGGCTACACCTTC.

V and J are TRBV5-6 and TRBJ2-5, with D unresolved. The V end was cut by 1 base, the J end by 2 bases, with 6 bases between. Germline V gene data show CDR1 as SGHDT and CDR2 as YYEEEE. The CDR3 has 13 amino acids. In DNA form, the CDR3 reads TGTGCCAGCAGCTTGACAGTTCAAGAGACCCAGTACTTC. Translated: CASSLTVQETQYF.

Only one count was recorded for this clone. J is TRBJ2-7 and V is TRBV2, with TRBD2 matching 12 bases. V was pared by 5 bases and J by 0 bases, with 5 bases of the junction left unmatched. This CDR3 spans 16 amino acids. CDR1 is SNHLY, CDR2 FYNNEI, per germline. The CDR3 DNA sequence: TGTGCCAGCAGTCAGACGACTAGCGGGAGCTCCTACGAGCAGTACTTC. Encoded protein: CASSQTTSGSSYEQYF.

The rearrangement links TRBV7-2 to TRBJ1-2, with TRBD1 matching 11 bases. The junction had 4 bases not matched to a gene; V was cut back by 5 bases and J by 5 bases. Germline-derived CDR1 and CDR2 are SGHTA and FQGNSA. CDR3 size: 14 residues. For the CDR3, the DNA is TGTGCCAGCAGCGGACAGGGGGCAGGGTATGGCTACACCTTC. Translating it yields CASSGQGAGYGYTF.

The V gene is TRBV6-6, the J gene TRBJ2-3; TRBD2 matches 7 bases. This CDR3 spans 15 amino acids. The germline V gene encodes CDR1 MNHNY and CDR2 SVGAGI (reference sequence). The V segment lost 4 bases and the J segment 2 bases; nucleotides outside the gene matches: 6. The CDR3 reads CASSSVGGVTDTQYF. The CDR3 bases are TGTGCCAGCAGTTCCGTGGGAGGGGTCACAGATACGCAGTATTTT.

This clone was seen a single time. The chain carries TRBV4-3 and TRBJ2-7; a possible D gene is TRBD1 (6 bases). CDR3 size: 17 residues. The germline V gene encodes CDR1 LGHNA and CDR2 YSLEER. The V end lost 9 bases, the J end lost 7 bases, and 31 bases lay between the germline ends. CDR3 coding DNA: TGCGCCAGAGCGGCCAGCCAAGCCCCTGGGGGCTCTACGGAGCAGTACTTC. Translation gives CARAASQAPGGSTEQYF.

The chain has TRBV15 and TRBJ2-1; TRBD2 agrees at 10 bases. CDR1 LNHNV and CDR2 YYDKDF come from the germline V gene (reference sequence). The J segment lost 8 bases and the V segment lost 5 bases, leaving 6 bases of the junction unmatched. The CDR3 consists of 14 residues. CDR3 nucleotides: TGTGCCACCAGCCCTCTAGCGGGGGTGGATGAGCAGTTCTTC. Translation: CATSPLAGVDEQFF.

In its sample, this clone was seen once. The rearrangement links TRBV6-6 to TRBJ1-4; D may be TRBD1 (6 bases). V shed 6 bases and J shed 4 bases, with 18 bases lying between them. The germline gives CDR1 MNHNY, CDR2 SVGAGI (reference sequence). CDR3 length: 16 residues. CDR3 sequence (DNA): TGTGCCAGCAGCTCCCTACCGACAGGCGGTAATGAAAAACTGTTTTTT. Its translation is CASSSLPTGGNEKLFF.

The chain employs TRBV18 and TRBJ1-2; TRBD1 matches at 7 bases. CDR1 and CDR2 (germline): KGHSH, LQKENI. Trimming at V came to 3 bases and at J to 8 bases, leaving 15 bases not matched to a gene. CDR3 size: 16 residues. CDR3 sequence: CASSPTYPPQGVGYTF. CDR3 DNA: TGTGCCAGCTCACCGACCTACCCCCCGCAGGGGGTAGGCTACACCTTC. Looking up the rest from reference TRBV18 and TRBJ1-2 gives the full variable domain: NAGVMQNPRHLVRRRGQEARLRCSPMKGHSHVYWYRQLPEEGLKFMVYLQKENIIDESGMPKERFSAEFPKEGPSILRIQQVVRGDSAAYFCASSPTYPPQGVGYTFGSGTRLTVV.

V and J are TRBV6-5 and TRBJ2-1; TRBD2 might be the D (5 bases). Trimming stripped 7 bases from V and 2 bases from J, with 15 bases between. Germline assignment: CDR1 MNHEY and CDR2 SVGAGI. The CDR3 is 15 residues long. The CDR3 nucleotides read TGTGCCAGCACCTTAGAGGGTTCTCCCTACAATGAGCAGTTCTTC. Translation gives CASTLEGSPYNEQFF.

The V and J genes are TRBV7-8 and TRBJ1-5, with D possibly matching TRBD1 (6 bases). Trimming took 5 bases from V and 3 from J, leaving 11 bases between them. There are 14 residues in the CDR3. In germline, CDR1 is SGHVS, CDR2 FQNEAQ. The CDR3 is CASSRTGFNQPQHF. As DNA, the CDR3 is TGTGCCAGCAGCCGTACAGGGTTCAATCAGCCCCAGCATTTT.

The gene calls are TRBV27 and TRBJ2-1; tentative D call: TRBD2 (5 bases). The CDR3 runs to 16 residues. The V gene lost 5 bases and the J gene lost 5 bases, with 19 bases spanning the gap. Germline V gene sequence: CDR1 MNHEY, CDR2 SMNVEV (reference sequence). The CDR3 sequence: CASSPPRSGYNNEQFF. In DNA, the CDR3 is TGTGCCAGCAGTCCCCCCCGGAGCGGTTATAACAATGAGCAGTTCTTC.

The chain couples TRBV7-9 to TRBJ2-3; perhaps TRBD2 as D (6 bases). The germline CDR1 and CDR2 sequences are SEHNR and FQNEAQ (reference sequence). CDR3 length: 15 residues. Trimming took off 5 bases at V and 2 bases at J, with 14 bases between the two ends. The CDR3 nucleotides are TGTGCCAGCAGCGCCTCAAGCGGGTCCACAGATACGCAGTATTTT. As protein: CASSASSGSTDTQYF.

The chain combines TRBV27 with TRBJ2-7, with TRBD2 matching over 9 bases. The CDR3 has 15 amino acids. J gave up 3 bases and V 0 bases, and 3 bases lay outside the gene matches. CDR1 and CDR2 (germline): MNHEY, SMNVEV (reference sequence). The CDR3 reads CASSLSLAGYYEQYF. The CDR3 nucleotides are TGTGCCAGCAGTTTATCTCTAGCGGGATACTACGAGCAGTACTTC.

The chain carries TRBV4-1 and TRBJ2-1; 7 bases agree with TRBD1. CDR1 is MGHRA and CDR2 is YSYEKL in the germline V gene. This CDR3 spans 17 amino acids. Trimming cost V 2 bases and J 4 bases; bases outside gene matches: 11. This CDR3 reads CASSQQPPGQLYNEQFF. The CDR3 region has the DNA TGCGCCAGCAGCCAACAACCACCGGGACAGTTGTACAATGAGCAGTTCTTC.

The chain combines TRBV29-1 with TRBJ2-5; TRBD1 matches 8 bases. Germline assignment: CDR1 SQVTM and CDR2 ANQGSEA. The CDR3 is 14 amino acids. The V gene end was trimmed by 1 base and the J gene end by 5 bases; junction bases not matched to a gene: 6. CDR3 coding DNA: TGCAGCGTTGAAGGGACAGGGCAATTGGAGACCCAGTACTTC. It codes for CSVEGTGQLETQYF.

This clone was seen many times. The chain combines TRBV2 with TRBJ2-3; D uncertain. The V end was cut by 7 bases, the J end by 4 bases, with 12 bases between. CDR1 SNHLY and CDR2 FYNNEI come from the germline V gene. The CDR3 runs to 13 residues. CDR3: CASKASISDTQYF. CDR3 DNA sequence: TGTGCCAGCAAGGCTAGTATCTCAGATACGCAGTATTTT.

This clone came up once. The genes are TRBV7-8 and TRBJ2-7; tentatively, D is TRBD2 (6 bases). V was shortened by 1 base and J by 0 bases, with 10 bases between the two germline ends. The CDR3 has 15 residues. CDR1 and CDR2 (germline): SGHVS, FQNEAQ. This CDR3 is CASSLDGGISYEQYF. Here the CDR3 DNA reads TGTGCCAGCAGCTTAGATGGCGGGATCTCCTACGAGCAGTACTTC.

This clone came up once. This chain joins TRBV4-2 and TRBJ2-7, with 13 bases matching TRBD2. The V and J ends lost 0 bases and 6 bases, in that order; junction bases with no gene match: 11. The CDR3 covers 18 residues. Germline lookup yields CDR1 LGHNA and CDR2 YNFKEQ. DNA of the CDR3: TGTGCCAGCAGCCAAGATCCACTAGCGGGAGGGATTAGCGTCGAGCAGTACTTC. Encoded protein: CASSQDPLAGGISVEQYF.

The V gene is TRBV27, the J gene TRBJ1-3, with 8 bases fitting TRBD1. With V trimmed by 5 bases and J by 0 bases, 6 bases remained unmatched. CDR1 and CDR2 from the germline V gene are MNHEY and SMNVEV (reference sequence). This CDR3 is 16 amino acids long. The CDR3 coding sequence is TGTGCCAGCAGTCCTGGGACAGGAATCTCTGGAAACACCATATATTTT. Translating gives CASSPGTGISGNTIYF.

The CDR3 here is CASSGIQRRVDEQFF. The DNA of the CDR3 is TGTGCCAGCAGTGGGATTCAGCGCCGAGTGGATGAGCAGTTCTTC. The chain recombines TRBV6-1 with TRBJ2-1; D not resolved. The length of the CDR3 is 15 residues. The V gene lost 4 bases and the J gene lost 8 bases, with 18 bases spanning the gap. Germline values: CDR1 MNHNS, CDR2 SASEGT.